This T cell receptor beta chain was observed in a study of blood T cell repertoires in COVID-19. Sequencing was performed with immunoSEQ multiplex PCR; in TCRdb, only in-frame clones are kept and a portion is missing. The data contain about 220,000 clones, 70% to 85% of them singletons. The CDR3 consists of 14 residues. Germline trimming cut 4 bases from V and 5 bases from J; bases unmatched to any gene: 5. Germline assignment: CDR1 SEHNR and CDR2 FQNEAQ (reference sequence). This clone was recorded a few times. The sequenced material came from peripheral blood. The origin of this receptor is a man in his forties who had recovered from COVID-19. V usage is TRBV7-9 and J usage is TRBJ1-2; 9 bases fit TRBD1. CDR3 bases: TGTGCCAGCAGCTCAGGGACAGGGACGTATGGCTACACCTTC. This encodes CASSSGTGTYGYTF. The whole variable domain, filled in from reference TRBV7-9 and TRBJ1-2, reads DTGVSQNPRHKITKRGQNVTFRCDPISEHNRLYWYRQTLGQGPEFLTYFQNEAQLEKSRLLSDRFSAERPKGSFSTLEIQRTEQGDSAMYLCASSSGTGTYGYTFGSGTRLTVV.